The 2 T cell receptor beta chains in this list originate from one sample, sequenced in a study of T cell clonality in common variable immunodeficiency. Study-level results: Common variable immunodeficiency TCR beta sequences reportedly had fewer deletions and N-nucleotide insertions.

The antigens these receptors bind are not known. Some clones are missing from TCRdb's copy, which holds only in-frame ones; the method was immunoSEQ multiplex PCR. This sample carries 35,000 or so clones, none of them present only once. The source material was peripheral blood mononuclear cells. The source is a human donor with common variable immunodeficiency.

Notes on this clone: The read is 3 residues too short to cover the CDR3 end, so that end is filled in from the germline J gene. The chain has TRBV2 and TRBJ2-5; 9 nucleotides line up with TRBD1. Germline CDR1 is SNHLY and CDR2 is FYNNEI. Trimming removed 6 bases from V and 5 bases from J; junction bases left unmatched: 16. The CDR3 loop spans 17 amino acids. CDR3 residues: CASSPDRGQGLGETQYF. The covered CDR3 bases are TGTGCCAGCAGCCCCGACCGGGGACAGGGCTTAGGGGAGACC.

In its sample, this clone was seen many times. The read finishes 3 residues shy of the CDR3 end, and the germline J gene is used to complete it. The chain has TRBV30 and TRBJ2-4, with D uncertain. The CDR3 extends over 12 amino acids. The V gene's germline CDR1 is GTSNPN and CDR2 SVGIG (reference sequence). The DNA read from the CDR3 is TGTGCCTGGAGTGTACAGATAGAGACT. This sequence encodes CAWSVQIET. The whole CDR3 region reads CAWSVQIETQYF. Complete variable domain (other parts from reference TRBV30 and TRBJ2-4): SQTIHQWPATLVQPVGSPLSLECTVEGTSNPNLYWYRQAAGRGLQLLFYSVGIGQISSEVPQNLSASRPQDRQFILSSKKLLLSDSGFYLCAWSVQIETQYFGAGTRLSVL.